This T cell receptor beta chain was sequenced during a study of T cells in Graves' hyperthyroidism and ophthalmopathy. Trimming removed 7 bases from V and 5 bases from J, with 22 bases in between. Germline V CDR1 and CDR2: SGDLS, YYNGEE. The length of the CDR3 is 15 residues. Points from the study as a whole: Expanded thyroid clonotypes (above 0.001) were mostly also found in blood. A model of 13 V-J pairs discriminated ophthalmopathy from stable hyperthyroidism.

A word on this clonotype: The antigen remains unidentified.

Amplification yielded TCR beta CDR3 regions, with RNA transcripts as the source. HTBI primers drove first-round RT-PCR of the TCR CDR3. TCRdb re-analysed the multiplex PCR reads in MiXCR, keeping a single row per CDR3 protein. The sample records approximately 400,000 distinct CDR3 sequences, approximately 14% being singletons. Pregnant or lactating patients were excluded, as were those with uncontrolled infection or other autoimmune disease. Fresh peripheral blood, about 10 ml of it, supplied the PBMCs. This clonotype originated in a woman aged 18-30 years with Graves' hyperthyroidism. This chain links TRBV9 with TRBJ2-7; TRBD2 might be the D (7 bases). Sequencing was performed on blood. DNA for the CDR3: TGTGCCAGCGGCCCCCGCGGGGGCTCCAACCACGAGCAGTACTTC. This sequence encodes CASGPRGGSNHEQYF.